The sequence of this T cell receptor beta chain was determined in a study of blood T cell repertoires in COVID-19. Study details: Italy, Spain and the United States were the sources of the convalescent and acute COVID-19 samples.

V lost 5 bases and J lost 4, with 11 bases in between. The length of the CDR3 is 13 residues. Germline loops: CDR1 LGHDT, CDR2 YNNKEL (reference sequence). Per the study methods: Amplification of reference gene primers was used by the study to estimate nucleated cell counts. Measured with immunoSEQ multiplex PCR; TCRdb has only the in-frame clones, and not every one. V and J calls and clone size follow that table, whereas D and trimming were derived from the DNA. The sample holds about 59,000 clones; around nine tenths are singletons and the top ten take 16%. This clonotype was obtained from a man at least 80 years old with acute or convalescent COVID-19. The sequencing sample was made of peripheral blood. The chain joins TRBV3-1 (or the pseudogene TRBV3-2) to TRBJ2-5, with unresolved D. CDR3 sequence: CASSSNSRETQYF. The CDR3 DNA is TGTGCCAGCAGCTCTAACAGTCGAGAGACCCAGTACTTC.